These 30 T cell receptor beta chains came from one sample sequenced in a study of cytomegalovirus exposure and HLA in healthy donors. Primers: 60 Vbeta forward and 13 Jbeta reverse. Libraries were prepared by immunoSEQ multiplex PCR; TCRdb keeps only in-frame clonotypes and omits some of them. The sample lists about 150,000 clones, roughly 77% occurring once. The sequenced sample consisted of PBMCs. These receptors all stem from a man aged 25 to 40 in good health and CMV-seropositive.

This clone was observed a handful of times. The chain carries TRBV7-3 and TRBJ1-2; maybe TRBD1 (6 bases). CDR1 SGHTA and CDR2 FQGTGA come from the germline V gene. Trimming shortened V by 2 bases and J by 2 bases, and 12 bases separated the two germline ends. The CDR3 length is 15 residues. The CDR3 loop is CASSLEDSQNYGYTF. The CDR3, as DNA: TGTGCCAGCAGCTTAGAGGACAGTCAGAACTATGGCTACACCTTC.

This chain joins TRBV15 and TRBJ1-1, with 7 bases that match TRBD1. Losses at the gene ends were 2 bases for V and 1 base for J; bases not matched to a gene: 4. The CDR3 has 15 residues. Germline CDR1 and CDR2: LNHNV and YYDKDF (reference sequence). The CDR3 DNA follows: TGTGCCACCAGCAGATTACAGGGGAGGAACACTGAAGCTTTCTTT. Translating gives CATSRLQGRNTEAFF.

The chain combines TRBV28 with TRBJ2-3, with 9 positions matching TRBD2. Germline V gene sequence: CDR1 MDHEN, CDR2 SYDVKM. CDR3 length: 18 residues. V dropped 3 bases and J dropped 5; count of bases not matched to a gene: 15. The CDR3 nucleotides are TGTGCCAGCAGTTTCCCGCCCCCATTAGCGGGAGTAGTAGATACGCAGTATTTT. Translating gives CASSFPPPLAGVVDTQYF.

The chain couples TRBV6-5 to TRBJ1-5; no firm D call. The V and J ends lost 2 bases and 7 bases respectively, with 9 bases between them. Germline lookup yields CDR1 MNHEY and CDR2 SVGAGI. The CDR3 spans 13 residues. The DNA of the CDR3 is TGTGCCAGCAGTTACACCGTCGGGCAGCCCCAGCATTTT. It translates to CASSYTVGQPQHF.

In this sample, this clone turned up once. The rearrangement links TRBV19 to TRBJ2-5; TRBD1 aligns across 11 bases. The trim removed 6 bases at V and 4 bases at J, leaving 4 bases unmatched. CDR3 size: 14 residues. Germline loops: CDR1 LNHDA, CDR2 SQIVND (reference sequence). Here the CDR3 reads CASRDRGRGETQYF. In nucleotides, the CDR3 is TGTGCCAGTAGGGACAGGGGGCGAGGAGAGACCCAGTACTTC.

The CDR3 loop is CASSSGQVLLTDTQYF. The CDR3 DNA follows: TGTGCCAGCAGTTCGGGACAGGTGTTGCTCACAGATACGCAGTATTTT. The chain combines TRBV6-5 with TRBJ2-3, with TRBD1 identical over 8 bases. Trimming took 4 bases from V and 2 from J; bases not matched to a gene: 8. CDR3 length: 16 amino acids. In germline, CDR1 is MNHEY, CDR2 SVGAGI.

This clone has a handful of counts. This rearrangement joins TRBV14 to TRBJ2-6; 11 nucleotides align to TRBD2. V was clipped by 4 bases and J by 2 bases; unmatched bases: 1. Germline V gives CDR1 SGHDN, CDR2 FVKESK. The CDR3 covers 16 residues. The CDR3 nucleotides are TGTGCCAGCAGCCTTAGCGGGAGGGCTGGGGCCAACGTCCTGACTTTC. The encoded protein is CASSLSGRAGANVLTF.

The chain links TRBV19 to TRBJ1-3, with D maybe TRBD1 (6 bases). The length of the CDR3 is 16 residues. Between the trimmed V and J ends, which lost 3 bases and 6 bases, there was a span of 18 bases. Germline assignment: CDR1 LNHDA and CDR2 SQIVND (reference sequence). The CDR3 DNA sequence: TGTGCCAGTAGTATTTTAGGGGGACCCGAGGAAAACACCATATATTTT. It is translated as CASSILGGPEENTIYF.

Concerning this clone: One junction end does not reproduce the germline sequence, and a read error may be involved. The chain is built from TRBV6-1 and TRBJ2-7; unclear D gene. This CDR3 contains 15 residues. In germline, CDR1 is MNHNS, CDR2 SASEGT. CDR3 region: CASREDQRFSYEQYF. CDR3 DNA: TGTGCCAGCAGAGAAGACCAACGGTTCTCCTACGAGCAGTACTTC.

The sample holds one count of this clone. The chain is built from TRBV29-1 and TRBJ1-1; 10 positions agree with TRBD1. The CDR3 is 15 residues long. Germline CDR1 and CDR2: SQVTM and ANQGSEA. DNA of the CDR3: TGCAGTCACTCTCTGACAGGGGGCTTGAACACTGAAGCTTTCTTT. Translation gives CSHSLTGGLNTEAFF.

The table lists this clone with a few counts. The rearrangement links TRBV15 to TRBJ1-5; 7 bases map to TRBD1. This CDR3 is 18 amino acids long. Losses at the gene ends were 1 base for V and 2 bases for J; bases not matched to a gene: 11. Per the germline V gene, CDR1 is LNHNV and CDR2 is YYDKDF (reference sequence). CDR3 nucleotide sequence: TGTGCCACCAGCAGAGCTGGACAGGAGAACTTCGGCAATCAGCCCCAGCATTTT. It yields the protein CATSRAGQENFGNQPQHF.

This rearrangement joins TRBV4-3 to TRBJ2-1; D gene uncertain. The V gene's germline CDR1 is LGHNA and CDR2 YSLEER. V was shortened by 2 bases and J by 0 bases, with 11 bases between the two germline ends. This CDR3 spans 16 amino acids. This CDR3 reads CASSQRSSSSYNEQFF. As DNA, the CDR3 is TGCGCCAGCAGCCAACGGAGCAGTAGCTCCTACAATGAGCAGTTCTTC.

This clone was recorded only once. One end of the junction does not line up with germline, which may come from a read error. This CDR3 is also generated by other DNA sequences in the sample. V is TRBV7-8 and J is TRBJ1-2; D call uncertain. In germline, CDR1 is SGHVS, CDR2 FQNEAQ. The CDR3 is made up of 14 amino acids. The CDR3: CASSLSNLGDGYTF. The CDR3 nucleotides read TGTGCCAGTAGCTTAAGTAACCTCGGAGACGGCTACACCTTC.

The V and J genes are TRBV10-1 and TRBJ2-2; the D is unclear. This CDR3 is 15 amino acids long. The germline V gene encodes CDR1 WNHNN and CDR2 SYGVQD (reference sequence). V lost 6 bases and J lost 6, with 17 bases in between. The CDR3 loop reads CASSKARSAAGELFF. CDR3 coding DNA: TGCGCCAGCAGCAAAGCTAGATCAGCCGCCGGGGAGCTGTTTTTT.

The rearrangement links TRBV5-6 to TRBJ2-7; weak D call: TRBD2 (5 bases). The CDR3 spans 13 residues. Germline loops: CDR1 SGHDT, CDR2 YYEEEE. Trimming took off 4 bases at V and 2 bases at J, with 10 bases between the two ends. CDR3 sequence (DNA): TGTGCCAGCAGCAGGAGGAGCACCTACGAGCAGTACTTC. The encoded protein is CASSRRSTYEQYF.

The CDR3 protein is CASSLETGLEQFF. The CDR3 DNA sequence: TGTGCCAGCAGCTTGGAGACAGGGCTTGAGCAGTTCTTC. This chain joins TRBV5-4 and TRBJ2-1, with 7 bases fitting TRBD1. CDR3 length: 13 residues. Trimming removed 0 bases from V and 9 bases from J; junction bases left unmatched: 3. The germline CDR1 and CDR2 sequences are SGHNT and YYREEE (reference sequence).

CDR3 bases: TGCGCCAGCAGTGGAGGAGACTACGAGCAGTACTTC. Its translation is CASSGGDYEQYF. The rearrangement uses TRBV10-2 and TRBJ2-7; D gene unclear. The CDR3 loop spans 12 amino acids. CDR1 and CDR2 (germline): WSHSY, SAAADI. V gave up 4 bases and J gave up 3 bases, with 7 bases separating them.

This CDR3 is CASSQGAFGRGYEQYF. CDR3 coding DNA: TGTGCCAGCAGCCAAGGAGCTTTTGGTAGGGGCTACGAGCAGTACTTC. The J gene is TRBJ2-7, the V gene TRBV14; TRBD1 is a possible D gene (5 bases). V was clipped by 1 base and J by 3 bases, with 16 bases between them. The germline V gene has CDR1 SGHDN and CDR2 FVKESK. This CDR3 has 16 amino acids.

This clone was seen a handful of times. The CDR3 here is CAWSPLGGPRTPLGNTIYF. The CDR3 DNA reads TGTGCCTGGAGTCCCCTTGGAGGGCCCAGGACCCCATTGGGAAACACCATATATTTT. This sequence joins TRBV30 and TRBJ1-3, with D unresolved. The V gene lost 2 bases and the J gene lost 4 bases, with 27 bases spanning the gap. Germline lookup yields CDR1 GTSNPN and CDR2 SVGIG (reference sequence). The CDR3 totals 19 residues.

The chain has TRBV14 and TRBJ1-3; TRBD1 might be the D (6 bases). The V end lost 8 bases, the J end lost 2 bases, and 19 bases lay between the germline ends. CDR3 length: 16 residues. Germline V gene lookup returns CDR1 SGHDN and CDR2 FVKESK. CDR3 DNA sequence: TGTGCCAGCCATTTAGACAGGACCCTACCTGGAAACACCATATATTTT. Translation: CASHLDRTLPGNTIYF.

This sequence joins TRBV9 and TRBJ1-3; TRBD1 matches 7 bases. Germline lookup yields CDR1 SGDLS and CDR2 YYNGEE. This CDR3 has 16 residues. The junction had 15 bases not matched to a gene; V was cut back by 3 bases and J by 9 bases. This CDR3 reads CASSGTPGTAKATIYF. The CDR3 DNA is TGTGCCAGCAGCGGCACCCCGGGGACAGCTAAAGCCACCATATATTTT.

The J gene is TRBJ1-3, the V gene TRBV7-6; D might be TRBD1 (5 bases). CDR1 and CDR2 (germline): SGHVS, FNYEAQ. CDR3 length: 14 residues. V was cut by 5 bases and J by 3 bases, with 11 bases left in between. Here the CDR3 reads CASSAGGDGNTIYF. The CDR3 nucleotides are TGTGCCAGCAGCGCCGGGGGGGATGGAAACACCATATATTTT. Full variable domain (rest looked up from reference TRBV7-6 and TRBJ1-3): GAGVSQSPRYKVTKRGQDVALRCDPISGHVSLYWYRQALGQGPEFLTYFNYEAQQDKSGLPNDRFSAERPEGSISTLTIQRTEQRDSAMYRCASSAGGDGNTIYFGEGSWLTVV.

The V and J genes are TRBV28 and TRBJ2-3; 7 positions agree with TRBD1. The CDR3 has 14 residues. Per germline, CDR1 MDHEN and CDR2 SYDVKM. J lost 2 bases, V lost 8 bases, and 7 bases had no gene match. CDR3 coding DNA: TGTGCCAGCTGTCCGGGACAGCACACAGATACGCAGTATTTT. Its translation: CASCPGQHTDTQYF.

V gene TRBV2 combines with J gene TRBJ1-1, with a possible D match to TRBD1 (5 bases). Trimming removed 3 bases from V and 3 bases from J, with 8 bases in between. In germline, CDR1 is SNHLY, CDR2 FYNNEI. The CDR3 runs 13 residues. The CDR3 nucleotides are TGTGCCAGCAGTGAGGGGGGGTACACTGAAGCTTTCTTT. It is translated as CASSEGGYTEAFF.

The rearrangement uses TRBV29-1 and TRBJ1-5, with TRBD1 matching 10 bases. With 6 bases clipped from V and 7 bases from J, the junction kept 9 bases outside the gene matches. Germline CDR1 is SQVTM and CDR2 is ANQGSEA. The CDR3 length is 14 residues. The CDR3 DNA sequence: TGCAGCGTGACCACCGGGACAGGGGAACAGCCCCAGCATTTT. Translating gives CSVTTGTGEQPQHF.

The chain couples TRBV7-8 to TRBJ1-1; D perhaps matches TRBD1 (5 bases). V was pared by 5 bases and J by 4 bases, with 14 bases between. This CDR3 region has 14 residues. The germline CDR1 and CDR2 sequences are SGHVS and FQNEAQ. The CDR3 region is CASSPGGVGTEAFF. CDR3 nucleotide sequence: TGTGCCAGCAGCCCGGGGGGAGTTGGCACTGAAGCTTTCTTT.

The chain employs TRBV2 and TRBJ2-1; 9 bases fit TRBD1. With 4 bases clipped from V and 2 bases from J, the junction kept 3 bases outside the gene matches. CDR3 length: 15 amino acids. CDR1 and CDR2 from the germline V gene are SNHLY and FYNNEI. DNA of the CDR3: TGTGCCAGCAGTGGGGACAGGGCCGCCTACAATGAGCAGTTCTTC. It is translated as CASSGDRAAYNEQFF.

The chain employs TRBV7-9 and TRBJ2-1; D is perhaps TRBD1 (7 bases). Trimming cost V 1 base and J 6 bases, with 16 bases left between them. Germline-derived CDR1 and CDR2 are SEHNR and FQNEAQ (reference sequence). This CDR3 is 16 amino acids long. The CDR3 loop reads CASSLEEGAPGNEQFF. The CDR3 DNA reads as TGTGCCAGCAGCTTAGAGGAGGGGGCGCCGGGCAATGAGCAGTTCTTC.

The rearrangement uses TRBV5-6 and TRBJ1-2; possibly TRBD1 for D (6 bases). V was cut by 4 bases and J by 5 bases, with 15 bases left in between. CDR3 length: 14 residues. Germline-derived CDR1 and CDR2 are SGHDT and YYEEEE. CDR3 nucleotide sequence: TGTGCCAGCAGCCGTAATGTAGGGGGATATGGCTACACCTTC. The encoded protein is CASSRNVGGYGYTF.

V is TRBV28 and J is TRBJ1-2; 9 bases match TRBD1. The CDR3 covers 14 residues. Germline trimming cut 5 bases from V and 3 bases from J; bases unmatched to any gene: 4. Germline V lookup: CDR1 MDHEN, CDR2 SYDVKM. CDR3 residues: CASSVGQGYYGYTF. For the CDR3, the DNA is TGTGCCAGCAGTGTGGGACAGGGTTACTATGGCTACACCTTC.